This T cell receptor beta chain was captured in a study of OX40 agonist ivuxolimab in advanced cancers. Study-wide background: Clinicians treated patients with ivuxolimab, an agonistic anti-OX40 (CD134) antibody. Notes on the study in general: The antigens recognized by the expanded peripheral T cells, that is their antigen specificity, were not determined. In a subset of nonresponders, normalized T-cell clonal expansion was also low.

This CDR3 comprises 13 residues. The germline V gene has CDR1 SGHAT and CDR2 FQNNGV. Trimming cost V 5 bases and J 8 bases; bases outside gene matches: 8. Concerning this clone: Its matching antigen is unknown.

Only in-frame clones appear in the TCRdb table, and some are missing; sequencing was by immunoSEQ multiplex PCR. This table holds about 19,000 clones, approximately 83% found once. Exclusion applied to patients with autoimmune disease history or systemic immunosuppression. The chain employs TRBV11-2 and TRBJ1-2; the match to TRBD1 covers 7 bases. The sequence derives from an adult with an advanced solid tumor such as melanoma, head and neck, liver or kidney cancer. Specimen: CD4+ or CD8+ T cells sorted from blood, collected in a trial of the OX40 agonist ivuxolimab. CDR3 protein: CASSPRDSLGYTF. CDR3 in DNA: TGTGCCAGCAGCCCGAGGGACAGTTTAGGCTACACCTTC.